This is a list of T cell receptor beta chains from one sample in a study of blood T cell repertoires in COVID-19. Profiled with immunoSEQ multiplex PCR; TCRdb holds only in-frame clones, not every one. The table lists 310,000 or so clones, 75% to 90% of them singletons. Sequencing used PBMCs or T cells enriched from blood (not recorded which). Source of these receptors: a woman in her 40s who had recovered from COVID-19. The CDR3 runs from the conserved cysteine through the conserved F or W. Each record gives: clone size, D gene, V gene, J gene, CDR3 DNA, CDR3 protein. The D gene is left open where the match is weak. Clone size is given for some rows only: seen once, a few or many times, or a class if the clone is expanded.

clone_size: NA; d_call: TRBD2; v_call: TRBV12-3/TRBV12-4; j_call: TRBJ2-1; cdr3_nt: TGTGCCAGCAGCCCGGGACTAGTAAGTGAGCAGTTCTTC; cdr3_aa: CASSPGLVSEQFF
clone_size: NA; d_call: TRBD1; v_call: TRBV30; j_call: TRBJ1-3; cdr3_nt: TGTGCCTGGAGTGTACGGCACAGGGGGCGTCCTGGAAACACCATATATTTT; cdr3_aa: CAWSVRHRGRPGNTIYF
clone_size: few; d_call: NA; v_call: TRBV11-3; j_call: TRBJ2-7; cdr3_nt: TGTGCCAGCAGCTACTTGGAGGGCGAGCAGTACTTC; cdr3_aa: CASSYLEGEQYF
clone_size: NA; d_call: TRBD2; v_call: TRBV6-5; j_call: TRBJ2-7; cdr3_nt: TGTGCCAGCAGTTACTCAACTAGCGGGAGTTACGAGCAGTACTTC; cdr3_aa: CASSYSTSGSYEQYF
clone_size: NA; d_call: NA; v_call: TRBV7-9; j_call: TRBJ2-2; cdr3_nt: TGTGCCAGCAGCCCCCATGGGGGGGCGTCGAACACCGGGGAGCTGTTTTTT; cdr3_aa: CASSPHGGASNTGELFF
clone_size: NA; d_call: NA; v_call: TRBV11-3; j_call: TRBJ2-2; cdr3_nt: TGTGCCAGCAGCCCCCCGGACACCTACATGAACACCGGGGAGCTGTTTTTT; cdr3_aa: CASSPPDTYMNTGELFF
clone_size: few; d_call: NA; v_call: TRBV28; j_call: TRBJ1-5; cdr3_nt: TGTGCCAGCAGCCGCCCCCCAGGGATGGATCAGCCCCAGCATTTT; cdr3_aa: CASSRPPGMDQPQHF
clone_size: few; d_call: NA; v_call: TRBV16; j_call: TRBJ2-2; cdr3_nt: TGTGCCAGCAGCCAGCGAGAGTCCACCGGGGAGCTGTTTTTT; cdr3_aa: CASSQRESTGELFF
clone_size: NA; d_call: NA; v_call: TRBV19; j_call: TRBJ1-4; cdr3_nt: TGTGCCACAGAGCGCGCGAGAAAACTGTTTTTT; cdr3_aa: CATERARKLFF
clone_size: once; d_call: TRBD2; v_call: TRBV5-8; j_call: TRBJ2-1; cdr3_nt: TGTGCCAGCAGCTTAATGTGGGAGGGGCACAATGAGCAGTTCTTC; cdr3_aa: CASSLMWEGHNEQFF
clone_size: NA; d_call: NA; v_call: TRBV7-2; j_call: TRBJ2-5; cdr3_nt: TGTGCCAGCAGCCCCCTCGCACCCTCCTGGGGGGCCCAGTACTTC; cdr3_aa: CASSPLAPSWGAQYF
clone_size: once; d_call: TRBD1; v_call: TRBV6-5; j_call: TRBJ1-1; cdr3_nt: TGTGCCAGCAGGACCCCCGGGACAGGGGTTAATGAAGCTTTCTTT; cdr3_aa: CASRTPGTGVNEAFF
clone_size: NA; d_call: NA; v_call: TRBV7-9; j_call: TRBJ2-2; cdr3_nt: TGTGCCAGCAGCTTAGGAGGGTTGAGCACCGGGGAGCTGTTTTTT; cdr3_aa: CASSLGGLSTGELFF
clone_size: few; d_call: NA; v_call: TRBV28; j_call: TRBJ1-6; cdr3_nt: TGTGCCAGCAGGGCGGGGGGGGAAGGTTCACCCCTCCACTTT; cdr3_aa: CASRAGGEGSPLHF
clone_size: NA; d_call: NA; v_call: TRBV5-1; j_call: TRBJ1-4; cdr3_nt: TGCGCCAGCAGCTTGGGGCAGGGGAATGAAAAACTGTTTTTT; cdr3_aa: CASSLGQGNEKLFF
clone_size: NA; d_call: NA; v_call: TRBV12-3/TRBV12-4; j_call: TRBJ1-1; cdr3_nt: TGTGCCAGCAGTTTCATGTCGGAGGCTTTCTTT; cdr3_aa: CASSFMSEAFF
clone_size: NA; d_call: NA; v_call: TRBV12-3/TRBV12-4; j_call: TRBJ1-1; cdr3_nt: TGTGCCAGCAGGGGAGAGCCCACTGAAGCTTTCTTT; cdr3_aa: CASRGEPTEAFF
clone_size: NA; d_call: NA; v_call: TRBV7-8; j_call: TRBJ1-3; cdr3_nt: TGTGCCAGCAGCTCGACAGGCCCCGGTAACACCATATATTTT; cdr3_aa: CASSSTGPGNTIYF
clone_size: NA; d_call: NA; v_call: TRBV7-9; j_call: TRBJ2-7; cdr3_nt: TGTGCCAGCAGCCCTCTAGAGCCTTCGGGGGAGCAGTACTTC; cdr3_aa: CASSPLEPSGEQYF
clone_size: few; d_call: NA; v_call: TRBV5-1; j_call: TRBJ1-4; cdr3_nt: TGCGCCAGCAGCTTGGCCAGTACGACAACAACTAATGAAAAACTGTTTTTT; cdr3_aa: CASSLASTTTTNEKLFF
clone_size: NA; d_call: NA; v_call: TRBV10-3; j_call: TRBJ2-5; cdr3_nt: TGTGCCGTCCTCGGGAGAAGAGGGGAGACCCAGTACTTC; cdr3_aa: CAVLGRRGETQYF
clone_size: NA; d_call: TRBD2; v_call: TRBV3-1/TRBV3-2; j_call: TRBJ2-7; cdr3_nt: TGTGCCAGCAGCCTAGGACTAGCGGGAGGGGTAACCTACGAGCAGTACTTC; cdr3_aa: CASSLGLAGGVTYEQYF
clone_size: NA; d_call: NA; v_call: TRBV5-6; j_call: TRBJ2-5; cdr3_nt: TGTGCCAGCAGTTCTCTAGCACCCGGGGTTGAGACCCAGTACTTC; cdr3_aa: CASSSLAPGVETQYF
clone_size: NA; d_call: NA; v_call: TRBV7-9; j_call: TRBJ2-5; cdr3_nt: TGTGCCAGCAGCACCGCCGGGACCCAGTACTTC; cdr3_aa: CASSTAGTQYF
clone_size: NA; d_call: TRBD1; v_call: TRBV4-1; j_call: TRBJ2-5; cdr3_nt: TGCGCCAGCAGCCAAGAGAGGACAGGGGGCTTGAAGACCCAGTACTTC; cdr3_aa: CASSQERTGGLKTQYF